The subject of this entry is one T cell receptor (beta chain). This entry belongs to a study of PD-1 blockade in mismatch repair-deficient tumors. TCRdb's copy holds only in-frame clones and misses some; the assay was immunoSEQ multiplex PCR. The data hold some 130,000 clones, with about nine tenths observed a single time. The clonotype was recovered from an adult with mismatch repair-deficient cancer. Sample: peripheral blood, taken 70 to 72 weeks after starting pembrolizumab.

Here the CDR3 reads CASSSGTGVNEQYF. In DNA form, the CDR3 reads TGCGCCAGCAGTTCCGGGACAGGGGTTAACGAGCAGTACTTC. The chain has TRBV5-1 and TRBJ2-7, with 10 bases aligning to TRBD1. This CDR3 contains 14 residues. With V trimmed by 5 bases and J by 5 bases, 7 bases remained unmatched. Germline CDR1 is SGHRS and CDR2 is YFSETQ. The complete variable domain, with remaining parts taken from reference TRBV5-1 and TRBJ2-7, reads KAGVTQTPRYLIKTRGQQVTLSCSPISGHRSVSWYQQTPGQGLQFLFEYFSETQRNKGNFPGRFSGRQFSNSRSEMNVSTLELGDSALYLCASSSGTGVNEQYFGPGTRLTVT.